This T cell receptor (beta chain) is from a study of tumor-infiltrating lymphocytes in localized non-small cell lung cancer. Study-level information: Patients included smokers and never-smokers with various histologies, some sampled after neoadjuvant chemotherapy.

Study results and caveats: Immunotypes IM1 and IM2 had similar TCR-derived T-cell fractions. Available tissue quantity limited TCR sequencing to a patient subset.

This CDR3 has 14 residues. The germline V gene has CDR1 SNHLY and CDR2 FYNNEI. V was cut by 6 bases and J by 7 bases, with 13 bases left in between. TCRdb keeps only in-frame clones here, not all; method: immunoSEQ multiplex PCR. The sample holds more than 10,000 clones, 60% to 85% seen once. As to this clone: Its target is not known.

This TCR was recovered from a human donor with non-small cell lung cancer. Source material: lung tumor tissue. J is TRBJ1-6 and V is TRBV2, with D possibly TRBD1 on 6 matching bases. The CDR3 protein is CASRVRGINSPLHF. DNA for the CDR3: TGTGCCAGCAGGGTCAGGGGAATAAATTCACCCCTCCACTTT. The whole variable domain, filled in from reference TRBV2 and TRBJ1-6, reads EPEVTQTPSHQVTQMGQEVILRCVPISNHLYFYWYRQILGQKVEFLVSFYNNEISEKSEIFDDQFSVERPDGSNFTLKIRSTKLEDSAMYFCASRVRGINSPLHFGNGTRLTVT.